Listed here are 21 T cell receptor beta chains from one sample, sequenced in a study of CD4+ T cells in melanoma. Method: immunoSEQ multiplex PCR; TCRdb's copy keeps in-frame clones and lacks some. Seen here are more than 13,000 clones, 62% observed once, and the top ten hold about 15%. The material sequenced was cells from a culture (not recorded whether cultured in vitro). The receptors here all came from a human donor with melanoma.

This chain uses TRBV13 with TRBJ2-7; D possibly corresponds to TRBD2 (6 bases). Per germline, CDR1 PRHDT and CDR2 FYEKMQ (reference sequence). The V end was cut by 3 bases, the J end by 1 base, with 19 bases between. This CDR3 comprises 17 residues. CDR3 amino acids: CASSFGAWRGRSYEQYF. CDR3 sequence (DNA): TGTGCCAGCAGCTTTGGGGCTTGGAGGGGCAGATCCTACGAGCAGTACTTC.

V and J are TRBV2 and TRBJ2-7; possible D gene TRBD2, 7 bases. Trimming removed 5 bases from V and 6 bases from J, with 17 bases in between. Germline CDR1 SNHLY, CDR2 FYNNEI. This CDR3 comprises 14 residues. CDR3 DNA sequence: TGTGCCAGCAGTTTATTAAGGGGGGGCCTCGAGCAGTACTTC. This sequence encodes CASSLLRGGLEQYF. The full variable domain, completed using reference TRBV2 and TRBJ2-7, is EPEVTQTPSHQVTQMGQEVILRCVPISNHLYFYWYRQILGQKVEFLVSFYNNEISEKSEIFDDQFSVERPDGSNFTLKIRSTKLEDSAMYFCASSLLRGGLEQYFGPGTRLTVT.

The chain is built from TRBV30 and TRBJ1-1; D gene ambiguous. This CDR3 region has 13 residues. Per the germline V gene, CDR1 is GTSNPN and CDR2 is SVGIG (reference sequence). V was shortened by 3 bases and J by 7 bases, with 15 bases between the two germline ends. In nucleotides, the CDR3 is TGTGCCTGGAGGTCCCCCGGCAGCCTTGAAGCTTTCTTT. Translating gives CAWRSPGSLEAFF.

The chain links TRBV27 to TRBJ2-1; weak D call: TRBD2 (6 bases). This CDR3 spans 15 amino acids. Trimming shortened V by 8 bases and J by 0 bases, and 14 bases separated the two germline ends. Germline V CDR1 and CDR2: MNHEY, SMNVEV (reference sequence). This chain's CDR3 is CASLPRRDSYNEQFF. As DNA, the CDR3 is TGTGCCAGCCTTCCCCGGCGGGACTCCTACAATGAGCAGTTCTTC.

This clone was detected a few times. The chain combines TRBV14 with TRBJ2-5; D remains ambiguous. With 3 bases removed from V and 4 bases from J, the gap between germline ends came to 12 bases. This CDR3 has 14 amino acids. Germline V gives CDR1 SGHDN, CDR2 FVKESK. The CDR3 reads CASSQGWTGETQYF. For the CDR3, the DNA is TGTGCCAGCAGCCAGGGGTGGACGGGAGAGACCCAGTACTTC.

The chain uses TRBV6-5 and TRBJ1-2, with TRBD1 matching over 10 bases. Per the germline V gene, CDR1 is MNHEY and CDR2 is SVGAGI. There are 15 residues in the CDR3. V lost 5 bases to trimming and J lost 3 bases; unmatched junction nucleotides: 6. CDR3 loop: CASSGTGDPDYGYTF. The CDR3 nucleotides are TGTGCCAGCAGTGGGACAGGGGATCCGGACTATGGCTACACCTTC.

J is TRBJ1-1 and V is TRBV6-6; D is perhaps TRBD1 (5 bases). CDR1 is MNHNY and CDR2 is SVGAGI in the germline V gene (reference sequence). This CDR3 spans 14 amino acids. V lost 4 bases and J lost 1, with 10 bases in between. CDR3 bases: TGTGCCAGCAGTTCGTACAGGAGGAACACTGAAGCTTTCTTT. This gives the protein CASSSYRRNTEAFF.

The chain recombines TRBV15 with TRBJ1-2; D ambiguous. The germline V gene has CDR1 LNHNV and CDR2 YYDKDF (reference sequence). The CDR3 sequence is 15 residues long. Trimming removed 0 bases at V and 0 bases at J, with 8 bases between. This chain's CDR3 is CATSRDKTANYGYTF. For the CDR3, the DNA is TGTGCCACCAGCAGAGATAAAACCGCTAACTATGGCTACACCTTC.

The gene calls are TRBV7-9 and TRBJ2-3; 7 positions agree with TRBD2. V dropped 0 bases and J dropped 3; count of bases not matched to a gene: 6. This CDR3 has 16 residues. Germline CDR1 and CDR2: SEHNR and FQNEAQ (reference sequence). The CDR3 DNA is TGTGCCAGCAGCTTAGCGTTTGTCGGGGGGACAGATACGCAGTATTTT. It specifies CASSLAFVGGTDTQYF.

The genes are TRBV6-5 and TRBJ1-6; 10 bases line up with TRBD1. CDR3 size: 14 residues. After removal of 5 bases from V and 10 bases from J, the junction contained 5 bases not matched to a gene. Germline CDR1 reads MNHEY; CDR2 reads SVGAGI. In DNA, the CDR3 is TGTGCCAGCAGTAACCGGGACAGGGGCTCACCCCTCCACTTT. This gives the protein CASSNRDRGSPLHF.

This chain joins TRBV27 and TRBJ2-7; D assignment may be TRBD1 or TRBD2 (5 bases each). Per the germline V gene, CDR1 is MNHEY and CDR2 is SMNVEV (reference sequence). The CDR3 totals 15 residues. V was shortened by 6 bases and J by 2 bases, with 17 bases between the two germline ends. CDR3 protein: CASRLGPFTAYEQYF. The CDR3, as DNA: TGTGCCAGCAGGCTGGGACCGTTCACGGCCTACGAGCAGTACTTC.

This clone was found a few times. The chain recombines TRBV2 with TRBJ1-2; unclear D gene. V lost 4 bases, J lost 3 bases, and 12 bases lay in between. CDR3 length: 14 amino acids. Germline V CDR1 and CDR2: SNHLY, FYNNEI. CDR3 DNA sequence: TGTGCCAGCAGTGCCGCAGGAGGGTACTATGGCTACACCTTC. Amino acid sequence: CASSAAGGYYGYTF.

The sample holds one count of this clone. The rearrangement links TRBV19 to TRBJ1-1; D remains ambiguous. V lost 6 bases, J lost 6 bases, and 14 bases lay in between. This CDR3 is 13 amino acids long. In germline, CDR1 is LNHDA, CDR2 SQIVND (reference sequence). The chain's CDR3 is CASREEFVAEAFF. Here the CDR3 DNA reads TGTGCCAGTAGGGAGGAGTTCGTCGCTGAAGCTTTCTTT.

There are a few counts of this clone. The CDR3 loop reads CASSREGFEAFF. CDR3 DNA sequence: TGTGCCAGCAGCCGGGAAGGATTTGAAGCTTTCTTT. V usage is TRBV7-9 and J usage is TRBJ1-1, with unresolved D. Germline V gene data show CDR1 as SEHNR and CDR2 as FQNEAQ (reference sequence). This CDR3 is built from 12 residues. V lost 5 bases, J lost 7 bases, and 11 bases lay in between.

The chain joins TRBV2 to TRBJ2-3; D is undetermined. Trimming pared 1 base from V and 6 bases from J, leaving 5 bases between. This CDR3 has 12 amino acids. The germline gives CDR1 SNHLY, CDR2 FYNNEI. Here the CDR3 DNA reads TGTGCCAGCAGTGAAGGTTCTGATACGCAGTATTTT. This codes for CASSEGSDTQYF.

The CDR3 bases are TGCGCCAGCAGTGAGTCCACGGACAGAAATGAAGCTTTCTTT. It codes for CASSESTDRNEAFF. The rearrangement links TRBV10-1 to TRBJ1-1; D is perhaps TRBD1 (6 bases). Trimming removed 0 bases from V and 7 bases from J, with 12 bases in between. The CDR3 runs to 14 residues. CDR1 and CDR2 from the germline V gene are WNHNN and SYGVQD (reference sequence).

This clone was picked up a small number of times. CDR3 sequence: CASSQETGGSNYGYTF. In nucleotides, the CDR3 is TGTGCCAGCAGCCAAGAGACAGGGGGCTCTAACTATGGCTACACCTTC. This chain uses TRBV7-9 with TRBJ1-2, with 10 positions matching TRBD1. This CDR3 comprises 16 residues. Per the germline V gene, CDR1 is SEHNR and CDR2 is FQNEAQ (reference sequence). V trimming: 5 bases; J trimming: 0 bases; junction bases outside the gene matches: 6.

This sequence joins TRBV6-5 and TRBJ2-1; 9 bases are a match to TRBD2. V was pared by 6 bases and J by 8 bases, with 11 bases of the junction left unmatched. The germline V gene has CDR1 MNHEY and CDR2 SVGAGI. The CDR3 totals 15 residues. Here the CDR3 DNA reads TGTGCCAGCAGCGCCCGGACTAGCGTATATGATGAGCAGTTCTTC. This sequence encodes CASSARTSVYDEQFF.

V and J are TRBV4-1 and TRBJ2-1; D is perhaps TRBD1 or TRBD2 (6 bases each). The CDR3 spans 13 residues. Per the germline V gene, CDR1 is MGHRA and CDR2 is YSYEKL. Trimming removed 8 bases from V and 5 bases from J, with 13 bases in between. CDR3 bases: TGCGCCAGCGTGGGGGGCCCCCACAATGAGCAGTTCTTC. Amino acids: CASVGGPHNEQFF.

V and J are TRBV7-2 and TRBJ1-1, with D possibly TRBD1 on 5 matching bases. CDR1 is SGHTA, CDR2 FQGNSA, per germline. Trimming took off 1 base at V and 0 bases at J, with 12 bases between the two ends. The CDR3 is 16 residues long. The CDR3 DNA sequence: TGTGCCAGCAGCTTAGTGGGGACGGCCATGAACACTGAAGCTTTCTTT. Translated, it gives CASSLVGTAMNTEAFF.

The chain employs TRBV5-8 and TRBJ1-6; weak D call: TRBD1 (5 bases). CDR1 and CDR2 from the germline V gene are SGHTS and YDEGEE. V lost 4 bases, J lost 9 bases, and 17 bases lay in between. This CDR3 spans 15 amino acids. The CDR3 region has the DNA TGTGCCAGCAGCCCCCCCGGGGGTTCGAGTTCACCCCTCCACTTT. Protein product: CASSPPGGSSSPLHF.